This TCR beta chain was recorded in a study of blood T cell repertoires in COVID-19. Study background: Italy, Spain and the United States were the sources of the convalescent and acute COVID-19 samples. PBMCs, B-cell-depleted T cells, or T cells were the source of the cDNA or gDNA that made up the material.

Repertoires were generated with immunoSEQ multiplex PCR, while TCRdb's copy carries only in-frame clones and drops some. The data show roughly 280,000 clones, roughly 84% seen once. Specimen: peripheral blood. The receptor's source is a man between 60 and 70 years old with acute or convalescent COVID-19.

CDR3 sequence: CASSFTGGDTGELFF. CDR3 sequence (DNA): TGTGCCAGCAGCTTTACAGGGGGCGACACCGGGGAGCTGTTTTTT. This sequence joins TRBV7-3 and TRBJ2-2; 9 nucleotides line up with TRBD1. The CDR3 has 15 amino acids. With V trimmed by 3 bases and J by 3 bases, 2 bases remained unmatched. Germline V gene sequence: CDR1 SGHTA, CDR2 FQGTGA. Complete variable domain (other parts from reference TRBV7-3 and TRBJ2-2): GAGVSQTPSNKVTEKGKYVELRCDPISGHTALYWYRQSLGQGPEFLIYFQGTGAADDSGLPNDRFFAVRPEGSVSTLKIQRTERGDSAVYLCASSFTGGDTGELFFGEGSRLTVL.